This T cell receptor beta chain was identified in a study of T-cell reconstitution after alpha-beta-depleted transplantation in children. Findings and limits, study-wide: Surviving recipient T cells and intrathymic progenitors accounted for some patients' high TCRbeta diversity at day 60. Several hundred expanded graft clones reportedly were the source of alpha-beta T cells about two months after transplant. By one year post-transplant, T-cell counts and diversity largely arose from T cells that were newly produced.

Turning to this clonotype: Its cognate antigen is unknown.

It was with unique molecular identifiers that the TCRbeta library was prepared. Via MiXCR, TCRdb re-called the PCR reads, giving one row per CDR3 protein. The sample records 98,000 or so distinct CDR3 sequences, more than 20% being singletons. Sample: PBMCs, taken before TCRalphabeta/CD19-depleted stem cell transplant. This TCR was recovered from a boy between 2 and 10 years old with acute lymphoblastic leukemia, due to receive a stem cell transplant.

The CDR3 DNA sequence: TGTGCCAGCAGCCTCGACAGGGACGGGCAGTTCTTC. It codes for CASSLDRDGQFF. The chain joins TRBV11-2 to TRBJ2-1, with TRBD1 matching 7 bases. This CDR3 has 12 amino acids. The trim removed 5 bases at V and 12 bases at J, leaving 7 bases unmatched. Per germline, CDR1 SGHAT and CDR2 FQNNGV.